This TCR beta chain comes out of a study of blood T cell repertoires in COVID-19. Study summary: Material from acute and convalescent COVID-19 was sourced from the United States, Italy and Spain.

Participants, roughly 18 to 90 years old, spanned around 25 US areas. Participant-given clinical history determined each cohort assignment. Trimming removed 6 bases from V and 8 bases from J; junction bases left unmatched: 14. The CDR3 totals 17 residues. CDR1 and CDR2 (germline): MGHRA, YSYEKL. The protocol was immunoSEQ multiplex PCR, while the TCRdb copy is restricted to in-frame clones and leaves out a portion. Of 250,000 to 300,000 clones listed, approximately 88% are singletons. The material sequenced was PBMCs or T cells enriched from blood (not recorded which). The sequence was collected from a woman aged 30 to 39 who had recovered from COVID-19. V gene TRBV4-1 combines with J gene TRBJ2-1; 12 bases fit TRBD2. The CDR3 region is CASRPPRLAGEGDEQFF. The CDR3, as DNA: TGCGCCAGCAGGCCCCCGCGACTAGCGGGAGAAGGCGATGAGCAGTTCTTC.